This section outlines one T cell receptor beta chain sequence together with its context. What it recognizes is unknown. Trimming cost V 4 bases and J 4 bases; bases outside gene matches: 12. Germline V gives CDR1 LGHDT, CDR2 YNNKEL (reference sequence). The CDR3 contains 16 residues. The data were taken from a study of T cell responses to AZD1222 COVID-19 vaccine. Whole-study results and caveats: Reports say nearly half of spike-specific TCRs go after unmutated variant regions. Seropositivity was recorded at baseline in only 6 or 7 AZD1222 recipients.

Clones were sequenced by immunoSEQ multiplex PCR, and TCRdb holds only the in-frame ones, with some missing. The profile covers approximately 150,000 clones, with approximately 89% appearing a single time and roughly 1.8% taken by the ten largest. This clonotype was sampled from an adult who received the AZD1222 COVID-19 vaccine. Material: peripheral blood, obtained 28 days after the second AZD1222 dose. The V gene is TRBV3-1 (or the pseudogene TRBV3-2), the J gene TRBJ1-2; 7 nucleotides align to TRBD1. CDR3 sequence: CASSPPLAGGRYGYTF. The CDR3 DNA is TGTGCCAGCAGCCCCCCGTTAGCAGGGGGACGCTATGGCTACACCTTC.